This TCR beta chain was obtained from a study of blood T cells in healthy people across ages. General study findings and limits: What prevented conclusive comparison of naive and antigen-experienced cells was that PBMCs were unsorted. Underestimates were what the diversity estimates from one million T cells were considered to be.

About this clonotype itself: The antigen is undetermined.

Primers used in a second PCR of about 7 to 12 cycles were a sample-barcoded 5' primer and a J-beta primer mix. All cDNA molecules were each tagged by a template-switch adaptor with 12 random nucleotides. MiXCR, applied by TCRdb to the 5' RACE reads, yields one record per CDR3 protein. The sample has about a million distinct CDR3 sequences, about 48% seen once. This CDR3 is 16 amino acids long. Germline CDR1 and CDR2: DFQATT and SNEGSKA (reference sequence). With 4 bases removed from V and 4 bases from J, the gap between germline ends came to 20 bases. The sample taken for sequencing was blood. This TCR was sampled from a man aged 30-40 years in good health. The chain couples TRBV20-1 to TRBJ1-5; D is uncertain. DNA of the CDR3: TGCAGTGCTAAATATGCCGCAGCGGAGTTAAATCAGCCCCAGCATTTT. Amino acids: CSAKYAAAELNQPQHF.